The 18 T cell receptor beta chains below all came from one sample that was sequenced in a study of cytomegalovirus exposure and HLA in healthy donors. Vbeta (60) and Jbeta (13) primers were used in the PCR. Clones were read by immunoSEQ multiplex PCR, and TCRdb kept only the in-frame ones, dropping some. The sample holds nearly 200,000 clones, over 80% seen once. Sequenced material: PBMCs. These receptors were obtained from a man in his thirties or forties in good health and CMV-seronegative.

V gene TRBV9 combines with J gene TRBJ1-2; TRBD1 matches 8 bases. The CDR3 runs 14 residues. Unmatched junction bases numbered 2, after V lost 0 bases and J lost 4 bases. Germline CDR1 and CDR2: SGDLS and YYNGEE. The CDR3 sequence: CASSVGTGSYGYTF. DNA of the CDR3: TGTGCCAGCAGCGTAGGGACAGGGAGCTATGGCTACACCTTC.

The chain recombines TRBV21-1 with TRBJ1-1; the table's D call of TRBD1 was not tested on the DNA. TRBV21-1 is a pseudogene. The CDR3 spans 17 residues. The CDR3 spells CASSKARAGQGNTEAFF. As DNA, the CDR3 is TGTGCCAGCAGCAAAGCACGGGCAGGCCAGGGGAACACTGAAGCTTTCTTT.

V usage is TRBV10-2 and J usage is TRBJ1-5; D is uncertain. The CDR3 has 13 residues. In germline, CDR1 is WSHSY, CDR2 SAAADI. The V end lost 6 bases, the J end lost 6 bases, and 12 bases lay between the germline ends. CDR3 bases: TGCGCCAGCAGATTAGACTGGAGTCAGCCCCAGCATTTT. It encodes CASRLDWSQPQHF.

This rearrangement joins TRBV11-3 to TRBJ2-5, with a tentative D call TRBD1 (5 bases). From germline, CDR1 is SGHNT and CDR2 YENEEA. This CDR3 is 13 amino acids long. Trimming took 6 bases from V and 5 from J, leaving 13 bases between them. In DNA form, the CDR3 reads TGTGCCAGCAGTCAAAAATACAGGGAGACCCAGTACTTC. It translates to CASSQKYRETQYF.

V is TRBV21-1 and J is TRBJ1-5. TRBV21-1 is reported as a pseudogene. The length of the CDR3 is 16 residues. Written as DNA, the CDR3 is TGTGCCAGCAGCAAAGCGCTAGGAACATGGAATCAGCCCCAGCATTTT. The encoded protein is CASSKALGTWNQPQHF.

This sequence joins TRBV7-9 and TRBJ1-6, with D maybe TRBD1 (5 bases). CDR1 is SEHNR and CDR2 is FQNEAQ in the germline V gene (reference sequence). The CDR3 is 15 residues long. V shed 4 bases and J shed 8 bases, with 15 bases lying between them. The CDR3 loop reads CASSSGIFADSPLHF. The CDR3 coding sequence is TGTGCCAGCAGCTCAGGGATCTTTGCGGATTCACCCCTCCACTTT.

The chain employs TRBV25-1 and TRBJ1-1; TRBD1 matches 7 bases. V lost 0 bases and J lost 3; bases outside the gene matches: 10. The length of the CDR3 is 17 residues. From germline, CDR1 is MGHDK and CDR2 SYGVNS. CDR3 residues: CASSEYPLTGRDTEAFF. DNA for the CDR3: TGTGCCAGCAGTGAATACCCCCTGACAGGGCGGGACACTGAAGCTTTCTTT.

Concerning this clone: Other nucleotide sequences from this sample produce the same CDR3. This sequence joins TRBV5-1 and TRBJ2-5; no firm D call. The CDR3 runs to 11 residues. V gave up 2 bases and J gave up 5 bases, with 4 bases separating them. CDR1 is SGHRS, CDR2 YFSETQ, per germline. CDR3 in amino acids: CASSFGETQYF. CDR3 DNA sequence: TGCGCCAGCAGCTTCGGGGAGACCCAGTACTTC.

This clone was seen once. The CDR3 bases are TGTGCCAGTAGGACCGGGGTAGAGCAGTTCTTC. Residues: CASRTGVEQFF. The chain joins TRBV19 to TRBJ2-1, with a weak D call TRBD2 (5 bases). The CDR3 loop spans 11 amino acids. The V and J ends lost 6 bases and 10 bases respectively, with 10 bases between them. Germline assignment: CDR1 LNHDA and CDR2 SQIVND (reference sequence).

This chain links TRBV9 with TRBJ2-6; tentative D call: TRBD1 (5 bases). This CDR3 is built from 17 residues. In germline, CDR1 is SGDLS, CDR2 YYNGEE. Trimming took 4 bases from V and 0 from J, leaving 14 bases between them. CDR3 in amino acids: CASSTTGHSSGANVLTF. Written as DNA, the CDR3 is TGTGCCAGCAGCACTACCGGACATAGCTCTGGGGCCAACGTCCTGACTTTC.

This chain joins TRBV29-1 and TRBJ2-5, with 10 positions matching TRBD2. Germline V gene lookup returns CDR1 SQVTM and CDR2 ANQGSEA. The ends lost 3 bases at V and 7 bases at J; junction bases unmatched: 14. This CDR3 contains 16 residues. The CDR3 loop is CSVELGLAETVGTQYF. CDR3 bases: TGCAGCGTTGAGCTCGGACTAGCGGAGACCGTGGGGACCCAGTACTTC.

CDR3 sequence: CASSDGTANEKLFF. DNA of the CDR3: TGTGCCAGCAGTGACGGGACAGCTAATGAAAAACTGTTTTTT. The rearrangement joins TRBV6-5 to TRBJ1-4; 7 bases are a match to TRBD1. Losses at the gene ends were 5 bases for V and 3 bases for J; bases not matched to a gene: 3. From germline, CDR1 is MNHEY and CDR2 SVGAGI. This CDR3 comprises 14 residues.

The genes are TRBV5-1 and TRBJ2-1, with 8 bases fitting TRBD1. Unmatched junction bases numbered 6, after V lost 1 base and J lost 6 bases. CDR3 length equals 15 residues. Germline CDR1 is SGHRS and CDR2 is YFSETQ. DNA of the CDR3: TGCGCCAGCAGCTTGACCACCCAGGGGGCCAATGAGCAGTTCTTC. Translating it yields CASSLTTQGANEQFF.

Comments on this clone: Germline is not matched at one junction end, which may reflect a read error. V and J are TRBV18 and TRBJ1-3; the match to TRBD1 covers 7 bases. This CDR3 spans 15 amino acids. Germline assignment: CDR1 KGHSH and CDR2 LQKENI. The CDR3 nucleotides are TGTGCCAGCTCCCCACAGACAGGGTCTGGAAACACCATATATTTT. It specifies CASSPQTGSGNTIYF. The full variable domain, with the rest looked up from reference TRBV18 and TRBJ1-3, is NAGVMQNPRHLVRRRGQEARLRCSPMKGHSHVYWYRQLPEEGLKFMVYLQKENIIDESGMPKERFSAEFPKEGPSILRIQQVVRGDSAAYFCASSPQTGSGNTIYFGEGSWLTVV.

The CDR3 protein is CASSFLQGFDGEKLFF. In nucleotides, the CDR3 is TGTGCCAGCAGCTTTCTACAGGGTTTTGATGGCGAAAAACTGTTTTTT. V gene TRBV5-8 combines with J gene TRBJ1-4, with D perhaps matching TRBD1 (6 bases). Trimming removed 2 bases from V and 8 bases from J, with 19 bases in between. CDR3 size: 16 residues. Germline CDR1 is SGHTS and CDR2 is YDEGEE. The full variable domain, completed using reference TRBV5-8 and TRBJ1-4, is EAGVTQSPTHLIKTRGQQATLRCSPISGHTSVYWYQQALGLGLQFLLWYDEGEERNRGNFPPRFSGRQFPNYSSELNVNALELEDSALYLCASSFLQGFDGEKLFFGSGTQLSVL.

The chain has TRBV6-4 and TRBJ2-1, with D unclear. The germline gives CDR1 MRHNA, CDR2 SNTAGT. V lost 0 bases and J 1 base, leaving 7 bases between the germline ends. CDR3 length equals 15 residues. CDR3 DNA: TGTGCCAGCAGTGACTCGGCTCGTTCCTACAATGAGCAGTTCTTC. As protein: CASSDSARSYNEQFF.

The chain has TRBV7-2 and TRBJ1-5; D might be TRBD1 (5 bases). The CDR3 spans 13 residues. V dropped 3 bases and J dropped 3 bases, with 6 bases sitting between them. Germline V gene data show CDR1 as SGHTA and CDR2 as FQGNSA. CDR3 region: CASSLTANQPQHF. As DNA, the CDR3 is TGTGCCAGCAGCTTGACAGCCAATCAGCCCCAGCATTTT.

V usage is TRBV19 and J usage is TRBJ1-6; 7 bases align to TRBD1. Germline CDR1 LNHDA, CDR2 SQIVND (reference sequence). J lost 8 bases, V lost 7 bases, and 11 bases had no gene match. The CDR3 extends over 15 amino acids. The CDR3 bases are TGTGCCAGTAAGGGGGCAGGGTTTGGGGATTCACCCCTCCACTTT. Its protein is CASKGAGFGDSPLHF.